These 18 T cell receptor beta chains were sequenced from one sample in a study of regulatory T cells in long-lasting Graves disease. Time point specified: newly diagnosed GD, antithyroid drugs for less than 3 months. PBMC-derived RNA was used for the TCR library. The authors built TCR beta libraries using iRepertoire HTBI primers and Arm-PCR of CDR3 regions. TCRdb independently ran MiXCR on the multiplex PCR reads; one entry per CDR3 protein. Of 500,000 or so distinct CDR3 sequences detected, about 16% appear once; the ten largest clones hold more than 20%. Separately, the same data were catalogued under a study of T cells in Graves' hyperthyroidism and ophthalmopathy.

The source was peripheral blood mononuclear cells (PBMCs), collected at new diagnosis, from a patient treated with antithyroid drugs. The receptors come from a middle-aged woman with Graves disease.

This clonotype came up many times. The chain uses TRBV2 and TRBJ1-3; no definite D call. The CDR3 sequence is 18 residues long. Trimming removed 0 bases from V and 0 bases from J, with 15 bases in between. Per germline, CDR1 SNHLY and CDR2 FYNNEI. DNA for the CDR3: TGTGCCAGCAGTGAAGCGCCCCATCTTATACTCTCTGGAAACACCATATATTTT. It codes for CASSEAPHLILSGNTIYF.

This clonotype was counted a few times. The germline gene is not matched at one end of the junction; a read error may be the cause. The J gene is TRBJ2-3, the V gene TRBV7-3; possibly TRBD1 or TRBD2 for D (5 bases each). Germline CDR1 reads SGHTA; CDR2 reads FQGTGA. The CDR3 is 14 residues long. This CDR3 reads CASSFGANTDAQYF. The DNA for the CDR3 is TGTGCCAGCAGCTTCGGGGCGAACACAGATGCGCAGTATTTT.

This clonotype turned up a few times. In nucleotides, the CDR3 is TGTGCCAGCAGCTTTCCACTGGTAACGACTGGAAACACCATATATTTT. Residues: CASSFPLVTTGNTIYF. The rearrangement joins TRBV7-9 to TRBJ1-3; D gene unclear. V was pared by 3 bases and J by 2 bases, with 14 bases between. The CDR3 length is 16 residues. In germline, CDR1 is SEHNR, CDR2 FQNEAQ (reference sequence).

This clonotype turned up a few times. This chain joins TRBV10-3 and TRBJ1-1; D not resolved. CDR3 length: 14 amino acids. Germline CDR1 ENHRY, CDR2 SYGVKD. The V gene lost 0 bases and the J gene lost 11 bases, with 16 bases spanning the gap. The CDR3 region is CAISESRTQNGAFF. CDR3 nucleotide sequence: TGTGCCATCAGTGAGTCCAGGACCCAAAACGGGGCTTTCTTT.

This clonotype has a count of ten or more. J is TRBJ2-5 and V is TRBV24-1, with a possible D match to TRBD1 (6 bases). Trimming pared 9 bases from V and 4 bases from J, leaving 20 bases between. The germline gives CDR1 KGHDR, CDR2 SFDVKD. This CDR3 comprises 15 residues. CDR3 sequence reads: CATSTRTAHTETQYF. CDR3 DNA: TGTGCCACCTCTACTCGGACAGCCCACACAGAGACCCAGTACTTC.

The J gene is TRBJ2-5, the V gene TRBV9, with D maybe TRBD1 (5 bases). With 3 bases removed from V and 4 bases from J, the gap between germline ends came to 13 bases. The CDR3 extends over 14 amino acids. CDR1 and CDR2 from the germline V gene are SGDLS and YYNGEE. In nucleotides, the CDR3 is TGTGCCAGCAGCGGGGGCCTCTCCCCAGAGACCCAGTACTTC. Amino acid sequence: CASSGGLSPETQYF.

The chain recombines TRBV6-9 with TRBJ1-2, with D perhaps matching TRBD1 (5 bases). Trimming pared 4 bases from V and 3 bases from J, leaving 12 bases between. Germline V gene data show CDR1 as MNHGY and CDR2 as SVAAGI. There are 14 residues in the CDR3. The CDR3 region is CASSFLQEDYGYTF. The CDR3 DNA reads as TGTGCCAGCAGTTTTTTACAGGAGGACTATGGCTACACCTTC.

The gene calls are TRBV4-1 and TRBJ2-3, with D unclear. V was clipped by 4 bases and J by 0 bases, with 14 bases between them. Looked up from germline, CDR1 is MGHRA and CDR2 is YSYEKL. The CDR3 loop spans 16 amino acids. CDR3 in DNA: TGCGCCAGCAGCCTCCGACCCTACCTGAGCACAGATACGCAGTATTTT. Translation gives CASSLRPYLSTDTQYF.

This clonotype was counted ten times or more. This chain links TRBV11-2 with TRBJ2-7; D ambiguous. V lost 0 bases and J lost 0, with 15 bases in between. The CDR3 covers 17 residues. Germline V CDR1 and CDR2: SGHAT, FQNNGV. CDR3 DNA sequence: TGTGCCAGCAGCTTAGATCTCGAGCGACTTAGCTCCTACGAGCAGTACTTC. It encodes CASSLDLERLSSYEQYF.

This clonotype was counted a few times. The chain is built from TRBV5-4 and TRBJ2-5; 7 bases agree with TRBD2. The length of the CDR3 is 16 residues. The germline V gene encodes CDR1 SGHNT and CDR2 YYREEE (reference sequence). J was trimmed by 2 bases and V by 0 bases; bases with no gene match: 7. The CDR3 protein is CASSLVGGGGQETQYF. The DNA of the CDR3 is TGTGCCAGCAGCTTGGTCGGCGGGGGTGGGCAAGAGACCCAGTACTTC. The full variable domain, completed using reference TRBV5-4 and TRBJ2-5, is ETGVTQSPTHLIKTRGQQVTLRCSSQSGHNTVSWYQQALGQGPQFIFQYYREEENGRGNFPPRFSGLQFPNYSSELNVNALELDDSALYLCASSLVGGGGQETQYFGPGTRLLVL.

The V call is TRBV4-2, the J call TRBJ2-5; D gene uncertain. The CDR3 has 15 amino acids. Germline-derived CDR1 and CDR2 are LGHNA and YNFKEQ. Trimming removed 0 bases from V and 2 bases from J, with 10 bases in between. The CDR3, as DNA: TGTGCCAGCAGCCAAGACTCAAACAAGCAAGAGACCCAGTACTTC. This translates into CASSQDSNKQETQYF.

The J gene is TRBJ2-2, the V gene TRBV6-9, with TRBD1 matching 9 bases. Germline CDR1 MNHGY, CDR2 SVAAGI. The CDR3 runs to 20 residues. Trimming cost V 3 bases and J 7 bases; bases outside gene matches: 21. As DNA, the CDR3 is TGTGCCAGCAGTTACCTAACGGGACAGGGCCCCCCGGCGAGTGGCGGGGAGCTGTTTTTT. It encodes CASSYLTGQGPPASGGELFF.

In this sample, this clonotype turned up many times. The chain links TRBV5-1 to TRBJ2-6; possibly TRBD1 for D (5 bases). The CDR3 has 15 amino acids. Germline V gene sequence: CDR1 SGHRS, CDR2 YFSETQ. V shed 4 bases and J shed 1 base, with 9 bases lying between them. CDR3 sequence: CASSLTVSGANVLTF. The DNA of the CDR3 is TGCGCCAGCAGCCTGACAGTTTCTGGGGCCAACGTCCTGACTTTC.

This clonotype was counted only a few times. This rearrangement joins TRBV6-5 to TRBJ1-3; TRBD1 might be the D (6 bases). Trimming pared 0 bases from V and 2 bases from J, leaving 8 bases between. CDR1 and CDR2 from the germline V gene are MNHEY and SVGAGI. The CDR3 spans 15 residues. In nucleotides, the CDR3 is TGTGCCAGCAGTTACTCGGGGGCCCCTGGAAACACCATATATTTT. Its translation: CASSYSGAPGNTIYF.

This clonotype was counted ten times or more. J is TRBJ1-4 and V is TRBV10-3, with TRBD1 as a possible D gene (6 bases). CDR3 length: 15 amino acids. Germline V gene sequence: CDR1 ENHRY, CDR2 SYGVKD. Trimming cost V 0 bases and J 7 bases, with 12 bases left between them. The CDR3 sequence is CAISESRGGSEKLFF. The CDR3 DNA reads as TGTGCCATCAGTGAGTCGAGGGGGGGATCTGAAAAACTGTTTTTT.

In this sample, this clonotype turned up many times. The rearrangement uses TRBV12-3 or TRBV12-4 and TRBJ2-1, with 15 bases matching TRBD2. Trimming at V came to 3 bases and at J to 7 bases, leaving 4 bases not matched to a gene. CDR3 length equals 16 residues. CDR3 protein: CASSLAGLAGGNEQFF. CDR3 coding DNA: TGTGCCAGCAGTTTGGCGGGACTAGCGGGGGGAAATGAGCAGTTCTTC.

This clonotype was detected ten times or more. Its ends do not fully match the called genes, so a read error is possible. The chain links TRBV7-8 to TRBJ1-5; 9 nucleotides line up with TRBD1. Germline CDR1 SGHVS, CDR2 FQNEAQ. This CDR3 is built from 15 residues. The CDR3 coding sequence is TGTGCCAGCACCTTAATGACAGGGGGAGGTCAGCCCCAGCATTTT. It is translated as CASTLMTGGGQPQHF.

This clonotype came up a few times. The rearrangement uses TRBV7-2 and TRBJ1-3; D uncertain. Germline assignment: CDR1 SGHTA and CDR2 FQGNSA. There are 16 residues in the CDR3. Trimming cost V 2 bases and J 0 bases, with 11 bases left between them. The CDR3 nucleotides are TGTGCCAGCAGCTTATCGGGTTCCTACTCTGGAAACACCATATATTTT. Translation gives CASSLSGSYSGNTIYF.